Each of the 10 T cell receptor beta chains below was sequenced from the same sample in a study of PD-L1 blockade in urothelial cancer. The sample's time point: peripheral blood 6 weeks after treatment start. Assay used: immunoSEQ multiplex PCR; TCRdb lists only in-frame clones, some missing. The sample lists 35,000 to 50,000 clones, around four fifths seen once, with about 15% in the top ten. The sample in question was PBMCs, obtained around atezolizumab (anti-PD-L1) treatment. The receptor source for this set is a man aged 55 to 70 with urothelial cancer.

V usage is TRBV30 and J usage is TRBJ2-1; 8 bases map to TRBD1. The CDR3 runs 15 residues. J gave up 4 bases and V 3 bases, and 8 bases lay outside the gene matches. From germline, CDR1 is GTSNPN and CDR2 SVGIG (reference sequence). CDR3 bases: TGTGCCTGGAGGATACCCGGGACAGGATACAATGAGCAGTTCTTC. Amino acids: CAWRIPGTGYNEQFF.

This chain links TRBV2 with TRBJ2-7; a possible D gene is TRBD1 (6 bases). V was clipped by 6 bases and J by 5 bases, with 14 bases between them. The CDR3 sequence is 13 residues long. CDR1 and CDR2 from the germline V gene are SNHLY and FYNNEI. The CDR3 sequence is CASRRQVSDEQYF. The CDR3, as DNA: TGTGCCAGCAGACGACAGGTTTCCGACGAGCAGTACTTC.

This chain joins TRBV7-2 and TRBJ2-7, with TRBD1 matching 11 bases. With V trimmed by 3 bases and J by 0 bases, 7 bases remained unmatched. The V gene's germline CDR1 is SGHTA and CDR2 FQGNSA. The CDR3 has 17 residues. The CDR3 spells CASSFSGTGGRSYEQYF. The CDR3 bases are TGTGCCAGCAGCTTTTCCGGGACAGGGGGTCGCTCCTACGAGCAGTACTTC.

The chain recombines TRBV9 with TRBJ2-2, with 12 nucleotides matching TRBD2. Germline V CDR1 and CDR2: SGDLS, YYNGEE. Germline trimming cut 3 bases from V and 6 bases from J; bases unmatched to any gene: 3. The CDR3 has 15 amino acids. The CDR3 protein is CASSASGGAAGELFF. In DNA form, the CDR3 reads TGTGCCAGCAGCGCTAGCGGGGGGGCCGCCGGGGAGCTGTTTTTT.

The chain employs TRBV27 and TRBJ2-3, with 10 bases that match TRBD2. Germline CDR1 is MNHEY and CDR2 is SMNVEV (reference sequence). This CDR3 region has 16 residues. V trimming: 5 bases; J trimming: 2 bases; junction bases outside the gene matches: 7. CDR3: CASSVTSGRYTDTQYF. DNA for the CDR3: TGTGCCAGCAGTGTGACTAGCGGGCGATACACAGATACGCAGTATTTT.

CDR3 residues: CASSPLPGSGTETQYF. The CDR3 bases are TGCGCCAGCAGCCCCCTTCCAGGGAGCGGGACGGAGACCCAGTACTTC. This rearrangement joins TRBV5-1 to TRBJ2-5; 7 bases are shared with TRBD2. J lost 5 bases, V lost 4 bases, and 14 bases had no gene match. This CDR3 is 16 amino acids long. CDR1 is SGHRS and CDR2 is YFSETQ in the germline V gene.

The gene calls are TRBV28 and TRBJ1-5; tentatively, D is TRBD1 (5 bases). Between the trimmed V and J ends, which lost 4 bases and 8 bases, there was a span of 12 bases. The germline CDR1 and CDR2 sequences are MDHEN and SYDVKM. CDR3 length: 13 amino acids. The CDR3 DNA follows: TGTGCCAGCAGTTCGGGGGTCCGGGAGCCCCAGCATTTT. It translates to CASSSGVREPQHF.

The CDR3 reads CASSLDLAGEYQETQYF. In DNA form, the CDR3 reads TGTGCCAGCAGCTTAGACCTAGCGGGGGAGTACCAAGAGACCCAGTACTTC. This rearrangement joins TRBV7-9 to TRBJ2-5; 10 positions match TRBD2. The CDR3 consists of 17 residues. In germline, CDR1 is SEHNR, CDR2 FQNEAQ (reference sequence). Losses at the gene ends were 1 base for V and 0 bases for J; bases not matched to a gene: 5.

This clone has a handful of counts. V and J are TRBV4-1 and TRBJ2-6; D may be TRBD2 (6 bases). V was pared by 1 base and J by 3 bases, with 13 bases between. The CDR3 covers 17 residues. The germline V gene has CDR1 MGHRA and CDR2 YSYEKL. CDR3 region: CASSQGGLRGGANVLTF. CDR3 in DNA: TGCGCCAGCAGCCAAGGGGGATTGCGGGGTGGGGCCAACGTCCTGACTTTC.

The rearrangement joins TRBV5-1 to TRBJ2-1, with a possible D match to TRBD1 (7 bases). The V gene lost 4 bases and the J gene lost 6 bases, with 17 bases spanning the gap. Germline V lookup: CDR1 SGHRS, CDR2 YFSETQ. The CDR3 has 15 amino acids. CDR3 nucleotides: TGCGCCAGCAGCCTGCAGGGGGGCCGTCGCAATGAGCAGTTCTTC. It yields the protein CASSLQGGRRNEQFF.